This T cell receptor beta chain originates from a study of blood T cells in healthy people across ages. Study at large: Template switching captured about one barcoded beta molecule per two T cells.

Trimming at V came to 6 bases and at J to 3 bases, leaving 8 bases not matched to a gene. The CDR3 totals 14 residues. From germline, CDR1 is PRHDT and CDR2 FYEKMQ (reference sequence). Broader study findings: Possibly confounding the expanded clonotype changes was the fact that donor CMV status was unknown. As age increased, TCR beta diversity per million T cells fell in a roughly linear fashion.

PCR was performed a second time for about 7 to 11 cycles using a sample-barcoded 5' primer and a J-beta primer mix. TCRdb redid the calling of the 5' RACE reads with MiXCR, one entry per CDR3 protein. The sample lists roughly 1.6 million distinct CDR3 sequences, around 35% occurring once. Many counts were recorded for this clonotype. Its antigen is undetermined. RNA extraction gave at least 5 micrograms of total RNA per sample. The chain employs TRBV13 and TRBJ2-7; 7 bases agree with TRBD2. Sequenced: blood. The clonotype originates from a woman aged 30 to 39 in good health. The CDR3 region has the DNA TGTGCCAGCAGAGCTGGGACTACCGACTACGAGCAGTACTTC. It specifies CASRAGTTDYEQYF. The full variable domain, rest sourced from reference TRBV13 and TRBJ2-7, is AAGVIQSPRHLIKEKRETATLKCYPIPRHDTVYWYQQGPGQDPQFLISFYEKMQSDKGSIPDRFSAQQFSDYHSELNMSSLELGDSALYFCASRAGTTDYEQYFGPGTRLTVT.